Listed below are T cell receptor beta chains from one sample, sequenced in a study of T-cell reconstitution after alpha-beta-depleted transplantation in children. One entry per CDR3 protein results from TCRdb running MiXCR on the PCR reads. Of 260,000 or so distinct CDR3 sequences in the sample, more than 10% are singletons; the top ten hold about 2.4%. The specimen was PBMCs from the stem cell graft donor, collected from the stem cell graft. The receptors were sampled from a human donor who donated a stem cell graft to a child with acute lymphoblastic leukemia. CDR3s include the opening cysteine and the closing phenylalanine or tryptophan. A D gene is named only where the DNA matches it firmly. Size tells how often a clone was seen (once, few, many) or the class of an expanded clone, and some rows leave it out.

TRBJ1-3 | NA | NA | TRBV5-4 | TGTGCCAGCAGCTTGAAAACAGGGTACGGAAACACCATATATTTT | CASSLKTGYGNTIYF
TRBJ2-7 | TRBD1 | many | TRBV12-3/TRBV12-4 | TGTGCCAGCAGTCCTTCAGGGGGCTCGTCCTACGAGCAGTACTTC | CASSPSGGSSYEQYF
TRBJ2-7 | TRBD1 | many | TRBV5-1 | TGCGCCAGCAGAGTGACAGGGGACGCCTACGAGCAGTACTTC | CASRVTGDAYEQYF
TRBJ1-5 | NA | many | TRBV5-1 | TGCGCCAGCAGCCTGTCCTCGGGCAATCAGCCCCAGCATTTT | CASSLSSGNQPQHF
TRBJ2-2 | NA | few | TRBV28 | TGTGCCAGCAGTCGCATGACAGCCACCGGGGAGCTGTTTTTT | CASSRMTATGELFF
TRBJ2-3 | TRBD2 | many | TRBV20-1 | TGCAGTGCTAGAGGCCCGAGGGGAGCGGGGGGGCCACCAGATACGCAGTATTTT | CSARGPRGAGGPPDTQYF
TRBJ2-7 | NA | many | TRBV3-1 | TGTGCCAGCAGCCAAGCTTACAGCGACGAGCAGTACTTC | CASSQAYSDEQYF
TRBJ1-1 | TRBD1 | NA | TRBV27 | TGTGCCAGCAGTGTACGCCGGGGACAGGCGAGGACTGAAGCTTTCTTT | CASSVRRGQARTEAFF
TRBJ2-3 | TRBD1 | many | TRBV6-1 | TGTGCCAGCAGTGAGGGCCTACAGGGGGCAGATACGCAGTATTTT | CASSEGLQGADTQYF
TRBJ2-1 | NA | few | TRBV5-1 | TGCGCCAGCAGCTTGGAGGCCCTCTTAGACTACAATGAGCAGTTCTTC | CASSLEALLDYNEQFF
TRBJ2-3 | NA | few | TRBV3-1 | TGTGCCAGCAGCCTACGAACGGGCCCCCCGATACCCACAGATACGCAGTATTTT | CASSLRTGPPIPTDTQYF
TRBJ2-1 | TRBD2 | many | TRBV27 | TGTGCCAGCAGTTTATCGACCAGCGGGGGGCGTGAGCAGTTCTTC | CASSLSTSGGREQFF
TRBJ2-5 | TRBD2 | NA | TRBV14 | TGTGCCAGCAGCCTCCTTTGGGGAGGGATGGAGACCCAGTACTTC | CASSLLWGGMETQYF
TRBJ2-2 | TRBD2 | NA | TRBV15 | TGTGCCACCAGTACACACCTGCCTCCGGGGGGTGAGACCGGGGAGCTGTTTTTT | CATSTHLPPGGETGELFF
TRBJ1-5 | TRBD1 | many | TRBV6-2/TRBV6-3 | TGTGCCAGCAGTTACTTGGACAGGGTTATTCAGCCCCAGCATTTT | CASSYLDRVIQPQHF